These T cell receptor beta chains were read from a single sample in a study of prognosis after radiotherapy for stage I lung cancer. TCRdb reprocessed the multiplex PCR reads with MiXCR, giving one entry per CDR3 protein. The sample consists of 10,000 to 15,000 distinct CDR3 sequences, about 40% of them appearing once. The specimen comprised PBMCs, sampled before or after stereotactic body radiation therapy (not recorded which). The receptors originated from a donor over 45 with non-small cell lung cancer. Both conserved end residues are part of each CDR3. D genes are given only for firm matches. Size values are once, few and many counts, or a class for expanded clones, and some rows have none.

j_call	d_call	clone_size	v_call	cdr3_aa	cdr3_nt
TRBJ2-2	TRBD1	-	TRBV27	CASRETGVANTGELFF	TGTGCCAGCAGGGAGACAGGGGTCGCGAACACCGGTGAGCTGTTTTTT
TRBJ2-7	-	many	TRBV5-1	CASSLEGILYEQYF	TGCGCCAGCAGCTTGGAAGGAATACTTTACGAGCAGTACTTC
TRBJ2-7	-	-	TRBV6-2/TRBV6-3	CASSPSGTAGYEQYF	TGTGCCAGCAGTCCCTCCGGGACGGCAGGCTACGAGCAGTACTTC
TRBJ1-4	-	-	TRBV6-2/TRBV6-3	CASTSKQGNEKLFF	TGTGCCAGCACTTCGAAGCAGGGGAACGAAAAACTGTTTTTT
TRBJ2-7	-	many	TRBV4-1	CASSDSQGSAYEQYF	TGCGCCAGCAGCGATTCCCAGGGTTCGGCCTACGAGCAGTACTTC
TRBJ1-4	TRBD1	-	TRBV20-1	CSATPDREEKLFF	TGCAGTGCTACCCCGGACAGGGAGGAAAAACTGTTTTTT
TRBJ2-1	-	-	TRBV24-1	CATSDQTGSSYNEQFF	TGTGCCACCAGTGATCAAACAGGGAGCTCCTACAATGAGCAGTTCTTC
TRBJ2-1	-	many	TRBV5-6	CASSLTGTEQFF	TGTGCCAGCAGCTTGACCGGGACCGAGCAGTTCTTC
TRBJ2-3	TRBD2	-	TRBV9	CASSVGIWTSGWPDTQYF	TGTGCCAGCAGCGTAGGCATCTGGACTAGCGGGTGGCCAGATACGCAGTATTTT
TRBJ2-7	TRBD1	many	TRBV5-6	CASSWWTGGVDEQYF	TGTGCCAGCAGCTGGTGGACAGGGGGCGTGGACGAGCAGTACTTC
TRBJ2-5	-	many	TRBV7-9	CASSTAPGRETQYF	TGTGCCAGCAGCACAGCCCCGGGTCGGGAGACCCAGTACTTC
TRBJ2-1	-	many	TRBV7-2	CASSLTGIPEQFF	TGTGCCAGCAGCTTGACGGGGATCCCTGAGCAGTTCTTC
TRBJ2-5	-	many	TRBV5-1	CASSLALETQYF	TGCGCCAGCAGCTTAGCGCTTGAGACCCAGTACTTC
TRBJ1-2	TRBD1	-	TRBV5-8	CASSLSRTGGFDGYTF	TGTGCCAGCAGCTTGAGCCGGACAGGGGGTTTCGATGGCTACACCTTC
TRBJ1-3	-	-	TRBV30	CAWAPGNTIYF	TGTGCCTGGGCACCCGGAAACACCATATATTTT
TRBJ1-2	-	medium-sized	TRBV11-2	CASSYGIYGYTF	TGTGCCAGCAGCTATGGGATCTATGGCTACACCTTC
TRBJ2-6	-	many	TRBV10-3	CAISESYLRGTGANVLTF	TGTGCCATCAGTGAGTCATACCTCAGGGGTACTGGGGCCAACGTCCTGACTTTC
TRBJ2-1	-	once	TRBV20-1	CSARDRRWGYNEQFF	TGCAGTGCTAGAGATCGAAGGTGGGGGTACAATGAGCAGTTCTTC
TRBJ1-2	TRBD1	many	TRBV7-9	CASSSTGVTGYTF	TGTGCCAGCAGCTCAACAGGGGTAACCGGCTACACCTTC
TRBJ1-5	-	medium-sized	TRBV2	CASSSGEAQPQHF	TGTGCCAGCAGTTCTGGCGAGGCTCAGCCCCAGCATTTT
TRBJ1-4	TRBD1	-	TRBV29-1	CSVATGTGREKLFF	TGCAGCGTCGCTACCGGGACAGGGAGGGAAAAACTGTTTTTT
TRBJ2-7	-	once	TRBV4-3	CASSQEPAGSYEQYF	TGCGCCAGCAGCCAAGAGCCCGCAGGGAGCTACGAGCAGTACTTC
TRBJ2-7	TRBD1	-	TRBV6-1	CASSEPGTGPYEQYF	TGTGCCAGCAGTGAGCCCGGGACAGGGCCTTACGAGCAGTACTTC
TRBJ2-7	-	many	TRBV28	CASSLGGGNSHEQYF	TGTGCCAGCAGTTTAGGTGGGGGCAATTCCCACGAGCAGTACTTC